A single sample is the source of the 29 T cell receptor beta chains below, sequenced in a study of spatial heterogeneity in lung cancer. Time point denoted: sample taken at primary tumor resection. Via MiXCR, TCRdb re-called the 5' RACE reads, giving one row per CDR3 protein. The sample records around 5,000 distinct CDR3 sequences, around 3.1% being singletons. This specimen was normal lung tissue next to the tumor, taken at surgery. The receptors shown here come from a male donor with early-stage non-small cell lung cancer.

This clonotype was observed at least ten times. The chain combines TRBV5-1 with TRBJ1-4; 9 bases are a match to TRBD1. Germline trimming cut 2 bases from V and 8 bases from J; bases unmatched to any gene: 7. The CDR3 covers 15 residues. Per the germline V gene, CDR1 is SGHRS and CDR2 is YFSETQ. The CDR3 region is CASSFNTGGEEKLFF. The CDR3 DNA reads as TGCGCCAGCAGCTTCAATACAGGGGGCGAAGAAAAACTGTTTTTT.

Sample share makes this clonotype large (0.1 to 1%). The chain employs TRBV12-3 or TRBV12-4 and TRBJ1-1; TRBD1 is a possible D gene (5 bases). Trimming took off 6 bases at V and 3 bases at J, with 11 bases between the two ends. The CDR3 has 13 residues. CDR3 protein: CASRQGGDTEAFF. DNA for the CDR3: TGTGCCAGCAGGCAGGGAGGCGACACTGAAGCTTTCTTT.

This clonotype was detected ten times or more. This chain uses TRBV11-2 with TRBJ2-1, with 10 positions matching TRBD2. Germline V gene sequence: CDR1 SGHAT, CDR2 FQNNGV. This CDR3 comprises 14 residues. The ends lost 4 bases at V and 6 bases at J; junction bases unmatched: 3. This chain's CDR3 is CASSWASGSNEQFF. The CDR3 DNA follows: TGTGCCAGCAGCTGGGCTAGCGGGAGCAATGAGCAGTTCTTC.

Worth noting for this clonotype: A read error may be the cause here, since a much bigger clone is one base away. The chain links TRBV24-1 to TRBJ1-2, with D possibly matching TRBD1 (6 bases). The CDR3 runs to 15 residues. CDR1 is KGHDR and CDR2 is SFDVKD in the germline V gene. CDR3 protein: CATSEGSGTARGYNF. The CDR3, as DNA: TGTGCCACCAGTGAAGGGTCCGGGACGGCCAGGGGCTACAACTTC.

This clonotype is classed as large. An end of the junction differs from the germline gene, which may be a read error. The chain recombines TRBV27 with TRBJ1-6; D unresolved. The CDR3 loop spans 15 amino acids. Germline assignment: CDR1 MNHEY and CDR2 SMNVEV (reference sequence). CDR3: CASSIGPAFNTPLHF. The CDR3 nucleotides read TGTGCCAGCAGTATCGGCCCCGCCTTTAATACACCCCTCCACTTT.

A word on this clonotype: A read error may explain this, as a much larger clone is one base away. The rearrangement uses TRBV28 and TRBJ1-4; 7 nucleotides align to TRBD1. The CDR3 has 12 amino acids. The germline gives CDR1 MDHEN, CDR2 SYDVKM. The CDR3 spells CASQGGQEKPFF. CDR3 in DNA: TGTGCCAGCCAGGGGGGACAAGAAAAACCGTTTTTT.

In its sample, this clonotype is medium-sized. This chain uses TRBV27 with TRBJ2-7; D tentatively reads TRBD1 or TRBD2 (5 bases each). The CDR3 length is 13 residues. CDR1 is MNHEY and CDR2 is SMNVEV in the germline V gene (reference sequence). V was trimmed by 5 bases and J by 2 bases, leaving 10 bases between them. The CDR3: CASSKGETYEQYF. As DNA, the CDR3 is TGTGCCAGCAGTAAAGGGGAGACCTACGAGCAGTACTTC.

For this clonotype: A much bigger clone sits one base away, suggesting this may be a read error. The rearrangement uses TRBV7-3 and TRBJ2-3, with 9 bases lining up with TRBD1. The CDR3 has 14 amino acids. Germline V gene data show CDR1 as SGHTA and CDR2 as FQGTGA. V dropped 5 bases and J dropped 5; count of bases not matched to a gene: 5. The CDR3 bases are TGTGCCAGCAGCAGGACAGGGGCGGGAGATACGCAGTATTTT. Its protein is CASSRTGAGDTQYF.

This clonotype was seen many times. The rearrangement uses TRBV7-9 and TRBJ2-5; 8 positions agree with TRBD1. This CDR3 has 14 amino acids. Trimming removed 5 bases from V and 4 bases from J; junction bases left unmatched: 6. Looked up from germline, CDR1 is SEHNR and CDR2 is FQNEAQ (reference sequence). In DNA, the CDR3 is TGTGCCAGCAGCCCGACCAGGGGGCGAGAGACCCAGTACTTC. Translating gives CASSPTRGRETQYF.

This clonotype came up many times. The chain combines TRBV20-1 with TRBJ2-4; TRBD1 is a possible D gene (5 bases). The ends were cut back, 6 bases at V and 6 bases at J, with 12 bases in the middle. The CDR3 length is 12 residues. CDR1 is DFQATT, CDR2 SNEGSKA, per germline (reference sequence). The CDR3 loop is CSASQGANIQYF. The CDR3 DNA is TGCAGTGCCTCTCAGGGTGCAAACATTCAGTACTTC.

Note on this clonotype: Being one base from a much bigger clone, this may be a read error. V and J are TRBV2 and TRBJ2-3; 9 bases agree with TRBD2. The CDR3 spans 13 residues. The germline CDR1 and CDR2 sequences are SNHLY and FYNNEI. The CDR3 DNA is TGTGCCAGCAGTGAAAACCGCAGGACTAGCGAGGATTTT. Translation gives CASSENRRTSEDF.

This clonotype was picked up many times. The chain uses TRBV18 and TRBJ2-1; D is unclear. Trimming pared 3 bases from V and 9 bases from J, leaving 21 bases between. Germline V lookup: CDR1 KGHSH, CDR2 LQKENI. This CDR3 is built from 16 residues. The chain's CDR3 is CASSPLTGVVIVEQFF. In nucleotides, the CDR3 is TGTGCCAGCTCACCGCTCACTGGGGTCGTCATCGTTGAGCAGTTCTTC.

By sample share, this clonotype is medium-sized. This chain links TRBV9 with TRBJ1-2; D may be TRBD1 (5 bases). Trimming removed 4 bases from V and 4 bases from J, with 17 bases in between. Germline CDR1 SGDLS, CDR2 YYNGEE. This CDR3 region has 15 residues. CDR3 in DNA: TGTGCCAGCAGCCCCACGGAGCGGGACCGCTATGGCTACACCTTC. As protein: CASSPTERDRYGYTF.

By sample share, this clonotype is large (0.1 to 1%). The V call is TRBV4-2, the J call TRBJ1-2; D ambiguous. Trimming took 4 bases from V and 0 from J, leaving 9 bases between them. The CDR3 extends over 14 amino acids. Germline CDR1 reads LGHNA; CDR2 reads YNFKEQ. The chain's CDR3 is CASSPVTANYGYTF. The CDR3 nucleotides read TGTGCCAGCAGCCCCGTAACAGCTAACTATGGCTACACCTTC.

This clonotype was recorded at least ten times. This rearrangement joins TRBV25-1 to TRBJ2-3; weak D call: TRBD1 (6 bases). The ends were cut back, 0 bases at V and 8 bases at J, with 9 bases in the middle. This CDR3 is 13 amino acids long. CDR1 MGHDK and CDR2 SYGVNS come from the germline V gene. The CDR3 here is CASSEYRGSTQYF. Here the CDR3 DNA reads TGTGCCAGCAGTGAATATAGGGGGAGTACGCAGTATTTT. The whole variable domain, filled in from reference TRBV25-1 and TRBJ2-3, reads EADIYQTPRYLVIGTGKKITLECSQTMGHDKMYWYQQDPGMELHLIHYSYGVNSTEKGDLSSESTVSRIRTEHFPLTLESARPSHTSQYLCASSEYRGSTQYFGPGTRLTVL.

There are many counts of this clonotype. The rearrangement links TRBV19 to TRBJ2-7; 7 nucleotides line up with TRBD2. V lost 4 bases and J lost 2; bases outside the gene matches: 8. The CDR3 covers 15 residues. Germline-derived CDR1 and CDR2 are LNHDA and SQIVND (reference sequence). The CDR3 sequence: CASSTVAGSPYEQYF. As DNA, the CDR3 is TGTGCCAGTAGTACCGTAGCGGGTTCCCCCTACGAGCAGTACTTC.

This clonotype was recorded at least ten times. The chain joins TRBV20-1 to TRBJ2-1, with a possible D match to TRBD2 (6 bases). Germline V gene data show CDR1 as DFQATT and CDR2 as SNEGSKA (reference sequence). V shed 5 bases and J shed 7 bases, with 15 bases lying between them. This CDR3 has 13 residues. The CDR3 DNA follows: TGCAGTGCTGAGAACACGGGGAGGAATGAGCAGTTCTTC. Its protein is CSAENTGRNEQFF.

In its sample, this clonotype is medium-sized (0.01 to 0.1%). The V call is TRBV7-2, the J call TRBJ2-7, with D perhaps matching TRBD1 or TRBD2 (5 bases each). In germline, CDR1 is SGHTA, CDR2 FQGNSA. The V gene lost 1 base and the J gene lost 6 bases, with 10 bases spanning the gap. The CDR3 consists of 13 residues. CDR3 amino acids: CASSLEAGTEQYV. In DNA, the CDR3 is TGTGCCAGCAGCTTAGAAGCAGGGACCGAGCAGTACGTC.

This clonotype ranks as medium-sized. This chain joins TRBV19 and TRBJ2-3; no reliable D call. V lost 1 base and J 3 bases, leaving 11 bases between the germline ends. Germline V gene lookup returns CDR1 LNHDA and CDR2 SQIVND (reference sequence). The CDR3 contains 15 residues. The DNA of the CDR3 is TGTGCCAGTAGTATAGGTCTAGAAGGAACAGATACGCAGTATTTT. Its protein product is CASSIGLEGTDTQYF. The full variable domain, with the rest looked up from reference TRBV19 and TRBJ2-3, is DGGITQSPKYLFRKEGQNVTLSCEQNLNHDAMYWYRQDPGQGLRLIYYSQIVNDFQKGDIAEGYSVSREKKESFPLTVTSAQKNPTAFYLCASSIGLEGTDTQYFGPGTRLTVL.

This clonotype was counted at least ten times. This chain joins TRBV10-3 and TRBJ2-6, with TRBD1 as a possible D gene (5 bases). The CDR3 is 19 amino acids. The germline CDR1 and CDR2 sequences are ENHRY and SYGVKD. Trimming took 0 bases from V and 3 from J, leaving 18 bases between them. The CDR3 DNA follows: TGTGCCATCAGTGAGTCGGGGCAGGGAAGATTGAGTGGGGCCAACGTCCTGACTTTC. It translates to CAISESGQGRLSGANVLTF.

Judged by abundance, this clonotype is medium-sized (0.01 to 0.1%). J is TRBJ2-3 and V is TRBV20-1; D gene ambiguous. Trimming took off 0 bases at V and 1 base at J, with 8 bases between the two ends. This CDR3 comprises 14 residues. The germline gives CDR1 DFQATT, CDR2 SNEGSKA (reference sequence). CDR3 loop: CSARDAAGTDTQYF. The CDR3 coding sequence is TGCAGTGCTAGAGATGCGGCAGGCACAGATACGCAGTATTTT.

This clonotype appeared a few times. The genes are TRBV4-2 and TRBJ2-1, with a tentative D call TRBD1 (5 bases). This CDR3 region has 15 residues. Germline assignment: CDR1 LGHNA and CDR2 YNFKEQ. The V end was cut by 4 bases, the J end by 1 base, with 11 bases between. CDR3 protein: CASSLGDESYNEQFF. The CDR3 DNA reads as TGTGCCAGCAGCCTAGGGGATGAGTCCTACAATGAGCAGTTCTTC.

This clonotype was seen at least ten times. The rearrangement joins TRBV3-1 to TRBJ1-6, with a weak D call TRBD1 (5 bases). Germline lookup yields CDR1 LGHDT and CDR2 YNNKEL (reference sequence). V was shortened by 5 bases and J by 14 bases, with 13 bases between the two germline ends. The CDR3 has 12 amino acids. In DNA form, the CDR3 reads TGTGCCAGCAGCAGGGGTACGACGACCCTCCACTTT. It codes for CASSRGTTTLHF.

Judged by abundance, this clonotype is medium-sized. The chain employs TRBV7-9 and TRBJ2-5; 9 bases are a match to TRBD2. CDR3 length equals 17 residues. Germline assignment: CDR1 SEHNR and CDR2 FQNEAQ (reference sequence). V shed 4 bases and J 1 base; nucleotides not matched to a gene: 10. The CDR3 DNA follows: TGTGCCAGCAGCTACCGACTAGCGGTGGGGCTCCAAGAGACCCAGTACTTC. Translating gives CASSYRLAVGLQETQYF.

This clonotype was detected many times. The V and J genes are TRBV29-1 and TRBJ2-7, with a tentative D call TRBD1 (7 bases). V was shortened by 3 bases and J by 0 bases, with 15 bases between the two germline ends. The CDR3 contains 15 residues. Germline lookup yields CDR1 SQVTM and CDR2 ANQGSEA. CDR3 DNA: TGCAGCGTTGATAAACCAGGGGGGAGCTCCTACGAGCAGTACTTC. Its protein is CSVDKPGGSSYEQYF.

This clonotype was found many times. A much larger clone is a single base away; this may be a read error. This sequence joins TRBV2 and TRBJ1-2; a possible D gene is TRBD1 (6 bases). The CDR3 loop spans 16 amino acids. CDR1 is SNHLY and CDR2 is FYNNEI in the germline V gene. CDR3: CAAQGQGPPSHGGYNF. As DNA, the CDR3 is TGTGCCGCCCAAGGGCAAGGACCCCCTTCCCATGGGGGCTACAACTTC.

In this sample, this clonotype is medium-sized. The chain is built from TRBV5-1 and TRBJ1-1; 8 bases map to TRBD1. Germline CDR1 reads SGHRS; CDR2 reads YFSETQ. CDR3 size: 14 residues. Trimming removed 2 bases from V and 6 bases from J; junction bases left unmatched: 6. CDR3 coding DNA: TGCGCCAGCAGCTTTATGGACAGGGCTTCTGAAGCTTTCTTT. Its translation is CASSFMDRASEAFF.

This clonotype was found many times. The CDR3 loop reads CASRGGPTSYNEQFF. CDR3 DNA sequence: TGTGCCAGCAGGGGGGGGCCGACTTCCTACAATGAGCAGTTCTTC. The chain has TRBV6-2 or TRBV6-3 and TRBJ2-1; possibly TRBD2 for D (7 bases). This CDR3 has 15 amino acids. V was trimmed by 6 bases and J by 1 base, leaving 13 bases between them. Germline CDR1 reads MNHEY; CDR2 reads SVGEGT.

This clonotype ranks as medium-sized. The chain links TRBV20-1 to TRBJ1-2; TRBD1 might be the D (5 bases). The germline gives CDR1 DFQATT, CDR2 SNEGSKA (reference sequence). V was pared by 1 base and J by 4 bases, with 13 bases between. The CDR3 has 14 amino acids. CDR3 nucleotides: TGCAGTGCTAGAGTGGCACAGACAGCCTATGGCTACACCTTC. Encoded protein: CSARVAQTAYGYTF.